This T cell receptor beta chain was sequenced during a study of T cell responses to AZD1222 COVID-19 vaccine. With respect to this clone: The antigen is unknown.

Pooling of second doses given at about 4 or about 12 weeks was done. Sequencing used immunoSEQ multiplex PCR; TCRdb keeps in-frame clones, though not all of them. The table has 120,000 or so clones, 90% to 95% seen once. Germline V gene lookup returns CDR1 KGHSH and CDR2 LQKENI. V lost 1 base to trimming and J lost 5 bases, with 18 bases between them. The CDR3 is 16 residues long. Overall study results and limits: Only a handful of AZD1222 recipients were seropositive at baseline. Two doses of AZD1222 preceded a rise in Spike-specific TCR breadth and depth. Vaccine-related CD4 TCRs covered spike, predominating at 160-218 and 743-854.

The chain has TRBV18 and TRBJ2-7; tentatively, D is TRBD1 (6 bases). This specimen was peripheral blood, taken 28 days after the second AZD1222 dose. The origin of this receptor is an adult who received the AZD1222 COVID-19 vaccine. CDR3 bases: TGTGCCAGCTCACCACTACCACAGGCAGGGGAACACGAGCAGTACTTC. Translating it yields CASSPLPQAGEHEQYF.